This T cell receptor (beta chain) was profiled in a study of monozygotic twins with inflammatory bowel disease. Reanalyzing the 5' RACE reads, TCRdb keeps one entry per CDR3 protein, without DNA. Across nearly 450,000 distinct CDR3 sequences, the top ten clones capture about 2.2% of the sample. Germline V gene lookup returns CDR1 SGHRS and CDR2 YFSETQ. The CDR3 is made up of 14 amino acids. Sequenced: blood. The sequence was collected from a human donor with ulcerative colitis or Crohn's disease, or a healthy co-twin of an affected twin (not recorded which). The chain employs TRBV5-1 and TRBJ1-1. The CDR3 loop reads CASSLAPANTEAFF.